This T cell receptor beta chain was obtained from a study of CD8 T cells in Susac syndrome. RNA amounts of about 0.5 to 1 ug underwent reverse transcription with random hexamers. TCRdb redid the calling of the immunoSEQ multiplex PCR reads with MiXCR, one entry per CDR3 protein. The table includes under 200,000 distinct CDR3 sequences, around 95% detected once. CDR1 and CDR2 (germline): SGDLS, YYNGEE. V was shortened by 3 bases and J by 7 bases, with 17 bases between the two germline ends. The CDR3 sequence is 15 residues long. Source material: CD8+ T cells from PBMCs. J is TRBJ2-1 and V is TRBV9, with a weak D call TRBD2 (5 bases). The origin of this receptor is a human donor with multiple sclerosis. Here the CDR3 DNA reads TGTGCCAGCAGCGGCTTGGACTGGCGCGTAAATGAGCAGTTCTTC. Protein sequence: CASSGLDWRVNEQFF.